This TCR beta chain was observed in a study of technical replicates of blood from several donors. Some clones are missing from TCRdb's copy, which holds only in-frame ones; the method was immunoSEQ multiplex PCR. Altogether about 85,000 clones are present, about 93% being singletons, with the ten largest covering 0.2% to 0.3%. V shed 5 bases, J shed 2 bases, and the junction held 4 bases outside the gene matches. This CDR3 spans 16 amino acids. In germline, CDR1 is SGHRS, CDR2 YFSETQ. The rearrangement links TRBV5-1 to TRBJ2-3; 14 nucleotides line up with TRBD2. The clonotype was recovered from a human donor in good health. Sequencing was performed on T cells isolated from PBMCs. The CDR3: CASRRTSGGPTDTQYF. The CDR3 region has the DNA TGCGCCAGCAGGAGGACTAGCGGGGGGCCCACAGATACGCAGTATTTT.